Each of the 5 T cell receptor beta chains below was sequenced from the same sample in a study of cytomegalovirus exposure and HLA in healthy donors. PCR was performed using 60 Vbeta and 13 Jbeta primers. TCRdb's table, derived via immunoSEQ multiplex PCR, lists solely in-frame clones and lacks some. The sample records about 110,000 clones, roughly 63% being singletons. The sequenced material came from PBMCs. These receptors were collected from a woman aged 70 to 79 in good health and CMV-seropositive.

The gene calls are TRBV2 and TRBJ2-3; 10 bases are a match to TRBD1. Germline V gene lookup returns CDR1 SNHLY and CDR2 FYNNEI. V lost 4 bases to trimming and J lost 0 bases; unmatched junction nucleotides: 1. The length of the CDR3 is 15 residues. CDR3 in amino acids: CASSGQGASTDTQYF. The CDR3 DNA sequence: TGTGCCAGCAGTGGACAGGGGGCGAGCACAGATACGCAGTATTTT. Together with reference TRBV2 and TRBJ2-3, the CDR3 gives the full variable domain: EPEVTQTPSHQVTQMGQEVILRCVPISNHLYFYWYRQILGQKVEFLVSFYNNEISEKSEIFDDQFSVERPDGSNFTLKIRSTKLEDSAMYFCASSGQGASTDTQYFGPGTRLTVL.

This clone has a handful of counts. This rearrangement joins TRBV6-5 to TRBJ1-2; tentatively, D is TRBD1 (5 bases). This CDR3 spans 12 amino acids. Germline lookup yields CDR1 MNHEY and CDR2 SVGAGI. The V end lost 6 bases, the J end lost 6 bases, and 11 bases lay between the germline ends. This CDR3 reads CASRELGDGYTF. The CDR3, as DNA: TGTGCCAGCAGGGAGCTAGGGGATGGCTACACCTTC.

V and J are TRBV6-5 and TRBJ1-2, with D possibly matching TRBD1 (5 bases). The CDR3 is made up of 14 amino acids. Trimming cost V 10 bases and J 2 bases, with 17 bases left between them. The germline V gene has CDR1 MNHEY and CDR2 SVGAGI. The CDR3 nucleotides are TGTGCCACCGAAAAAATTGGGGCGAACTATGGCTACACCTTC. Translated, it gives CATEKIGANYGYTF.

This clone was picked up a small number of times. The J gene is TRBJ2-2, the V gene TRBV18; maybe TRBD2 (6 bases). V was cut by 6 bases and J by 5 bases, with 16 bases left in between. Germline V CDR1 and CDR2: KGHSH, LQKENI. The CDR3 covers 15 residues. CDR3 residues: CASSLGSGATGELFF. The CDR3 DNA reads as TGTGCCAGCTCCCTCGGGAGCGGAGCGACCGGGGAGCTGTTTTTT. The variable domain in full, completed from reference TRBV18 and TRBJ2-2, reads NAGVMQNPRHLVRRRGQEARLRCSPMKGHSHVYWYRQLPEEGLKFMVYLQKENIIDESGMPKERFSAEFPKEGPSILRIQQVVRGDSAAYFCASSLGSGATGELFFGEGSRLTVL.

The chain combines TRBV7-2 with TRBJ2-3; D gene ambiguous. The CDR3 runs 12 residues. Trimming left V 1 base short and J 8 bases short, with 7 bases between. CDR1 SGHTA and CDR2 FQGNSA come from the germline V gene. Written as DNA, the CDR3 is TGTGCCAGCAGCTTAGGATACGGTACGCAGTATTTT. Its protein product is CASSLGYGTQYF.